The clone carrying this T cell receptor (beta chain) has only one observation. What it binds is not known. This CDR3 spans 15 amino acids. Germline lookup yields CDR1 MNHEY and CDR2 SVGAGI. V dropped 0 bases and J dropped 5 bases, with 13 bases sitting between them. The sample originates from a study of shared clonotypes between healthy human individuals. Study observations and caveats: Relative to their counterparts shared across all four donors, non-shared clonotypes exhibited diminished generation probabilities.

Splitting of each subset's genomic DNA was done evenly across several immunoSEQ plates. TCRdb keeps only in-frame clones here, not all; method: immunoSEQ multiplex PCR. Of just over 95,000 clones in the sample, roughly 69% are singletons; the top ten hold about 45%. The chain employs TRBV6-5 and TRBJ1-2; possible D gene TRBD1, 5 bases. The sample was memory CD8+ T cells sorted from blood. Subset of the sample: CD45RO+ cells pooled with CCR7-negative TemRA cells. The receptor's source is a man aged 30 to 45 in good health. The CDR3 reads CASSYSGTAGYGYTF. The CDR3 region has the DNA TGTGCCAGCAGTTACTCCGGGACCGCGGGGTATGGCTACACCTTC.